A single sample gave rise to the 21 T cell receptor beta chains below, sequenced in a study of blood T cell repertoires in COVID-19. The data were produced by immunoSEQ multiplex PCR, yet TCRdb's version contains in-frame clones alone and is incomplete. The sample holds 48,000 or so clones, 86% seen once. Sequenced: peripheral blood. The receptor set was obtained from a woman of 80 years or more with COVID-19, enrolled during active disease.

The V call is TRBV2, the J call TRBJ2-7; the match to TRBD2 covers 10 bases. V shed 5 bases and J 3 bases; nucleotides not matched to a gene: 7. This CDR3 region has 15 residues. CDR1 is SNHLY, CDR2 FYNNEI, per germline. The CDR3 spells CASSTPSGSRYEQYF. In nucleotides, the CDR3 is TGTGCCAGCAGTACCCCTAGCGGGAGCCGCTACGAGCAGTACTTC.

The chain couples TRBV5-1 to TRBJ2-7; D is perhaps TRBD2 (5 bases). Trimming stripped 4 bases from V and 6 bases from J, with 20 bases between. Germline values: CDR1 SGHRS, CDR2 YFSETQ. CDR3 size: 15 residues. The CDR3 region is CASSQIPGMSVEQYF. CDR3 bases: TGCGCCAGCAGCCAAATTCCCGGGATGTCGGTCGAGCAGTACTTC.

This chain uses TRBV5-6 with TRBJ1-3, with D possibly matching TRBD1 (6 bases). Germline V lookup: CDR1 SGHDT, CDR2 YYEEEE. The CDR3 is 16 amino acids. V was cut by 4 bases and J by 8 bases, with 22 bases left in between. The CDR3 region is CASSPLDSQPGHTIYF. CDR3 DNA: TGTGCCAGCAGCCCCTTGGACAGCCAGCCCGGGCACACCATATATTTT.

The V and J genes are TRBV6-5 and TRBJ2-7; 10 bases align to TRBD2. Germline V gene lookup returns CDR1 MNHEY and CDR2 SVGAGI. The junction had 9 bases not matched to a gene; V was cut back by 6 bases and J by 7 bases. This CDR3 spans 14 amino acids. This CDR3 reads CASRPSGSRGEQYF. CDR3 nucleotides: TGTGCCAGCAGACCTAGCGGGAGTCGCGGTGAGCAGTACTTC.

The chain carries TRBV19 and TRBJ1-6; 7 bases are shared with TRBD1. Germline V gives CDR1 LNHDA, CDR2 SQIVND (reference sequence). This CDR3 comprises 14 residues. Trimming took 6 bases from V and 7 from J; bases not matched to a gene: 6. CDR3 bases: TGTGCCAGTAGCGCGACAGGGCGGAATTCACCCCTCCACTTT. It codes for CASSATGRNSPLHF.

The chain is built from TRBV27 and TRBJ1-3; D unresolved. This CDR3 has 13 amino acids. Germline CDR1 reads MNHEY; CDR2 reads SMNVEV (reference sequence). Trimming pared 5 bases from V and 2 bases from J, leaving 7 bases between. The CDR3 reads CASSAGPGNTIYF. In DNA, the CDR3 is TGTGCCAGCAGTGCAGGTCCTGGAAACACCATATATTTT.

The genes are TRBV7-8 and TRBJ2-1; TRBD2 matches 8 bases. Losses at the gene ends were 3 bases for V and 7 bases for J; bases not matched to a gene: 5. The CDR3 runs 14 residues. Germline loops: CDR1 SGHVS, CDR2 FQNEAQ. The CDR3 loop is CASSFGGRPNEQFF. The DNA for the CDR3 is TGTGCCAGCAGCTTTGGCGGGAGGCCGAATGAGCAGTTCTTC.

This clone is judged medium-sized. The genes are TRBV19 and TRBJ2-7; a weak D match, TRBD1 (6 bases). Germline lookup yields CDR1 LNHDA and CDR2 SQIVND (reference sequence). The CDR3 sequence is 13 residues long. V shed 3 bases and J shed 3 bases, with 9 bases lying between them. CDR3 nucleotides: TGTGCCAGTAGTATCCTACAGGGCTACGAGCAGTACTTC. Its translation: CASSILQGYEQYF.

The genes are TRBV6-4 and TRBJ2-2; 8 nucleotides align to TRBD2. The CDR3 consists of 16 residues. V was pared by 3 bases and J by 3 bases, with 6 bases of the junction left unmatched. The germline V gene has CDR1 MRHNA and CDR2 SNTAGT. The CDR3 nucleotides are TGTGCCAGCAGTGAAGTCACTAGCGGTTACACCGGGGAGCTGTTTTTT. As protein: CASSEVTSGYTGELFF.

The V and J genes are TRBV5-5 and TRBJ1-2; D is unresolved. With 5 bases removed from V and 2 bases from J, the gap between germline ends came to 10 bases. Germline values: CDR1 SGHKS, CDR2 YYEKEE (reference sequence). CDR3 length: 13 residues. Written as DNA, the CDR3 is TGTGCCAGCAGTCTTACAGAGAACTATGGCTACACCTTC. It codes for CASSLTENYGYTF.

The J gene is TRBJ1-6, the V gene TRBV5-8, with a weak D call TRBD1 (6 bases). V was cut by 4 bases and J by 4 bases, with 9 bases left in between. Germline-derived CDR1 and CDR2 are SGHTS and YDEGEE. CDR3 size: 14 residues. The CDR3 protein is CASSHRAYNSPLHF. In DNA, the CDR3 is TGTGCCAGCAGCCACAGGGCTTATAATTCACCCCTCCACTTT. Filled out from reference TRBV5-8 and TRBJ1-6, the complete variable domain reads EAGVTQSPTHLIKTRGQQATLRCSPISGHTSVYWYQQALGLGLQFLLWYDEGEERNRGNFPPRFSGRQFPNYSSELNVNALELEDSALYLCASSHRAYNSPLHFGNGTRLTVT.

The rearrangement joins TRBV24-1 to TRBJ1-1; D gene unclear. From germline, CDR1 is KGHDR and CDR2 SFDVKD. V dropped 2 bases and J dropped 8 bases, with 11 bases sitting between them. The CDR3 is 13 residues long. The CDR3 region has the DNA TGTGCCACCAGTGATTCTCAGCCGGGGGAAGCTTTCTTT. This gives the protein CATSDSQPGEAFF.

CDR3 sequence reads: CAWNLRSGLPQHF. CDR3 bases: TGTGCCTGGAATCTCCGGTCAGGGTTGCCCCAGCATTTT. The chain has TRBV30 and TRBJ1-5, with D possibly matching TRBD1 (5 bases). This CDR3 has 13 residues. Germline CDR1 is GTSNPN and CDR2 is SVGIG (reference sequence). V dropped 4 bases and J dropped 9 bases, with 16 bases sitting between them.

J is TRBJ1-5 and V is TRBV19, with TRBD1 as a possible D gene (5 bases). The V end lost 4 bases, the J end lost 4 bases, and 14 bases lay between the germline ends. Looked up from germline, CDR1 is LNHDA and CDR2 is SQIVND (reference sequence). The CDR3 contains 15 residues. This chain's CDR3 is CASSTLYQGNQPQHF. The DNA for the CDR3 is TGTGCCAGTAGTACCCTCTATCAGGGAAATCAGCCCCAGCATTTT.

J is TRBJ1-3 and V is TRBV18; D is unresolved. Germline V CDR1 and CDR2: KGHSH, LQKENI. This CDR3 spans 14 amino acids. Trimming took 6 bases from V and 0 from J, leaving 9 bases between them. Here the CDR3 reads CASSQQSSGNTIYF. DNA for the CDR3: TGTGCCAGCTCGCAACAGAGCTCTGGAAACACCATATATTTT.

On this clone: Sequence at one end of the junction differs from germline and may be a read error. This chain joins TRBV2 and TRBJ2-4; D not resolved. Germline loops: CDR1 SNHLY, CDR2 FYNNEI. This CDR3 spans 13 amino acids. The CDR3 nucleotides read TGTGCCAGCAGTGAATGGGCTAAATCCTCTATGAACTTC. This gives the protein CASSEWAKSSMNF.

The V call is TRBV11-2, the J call TRBJ1-2; TRBD1 matches 7 bases. The V and J ends lost 5 bases and 3 bases, in that order; junction bases with no gene match: 12. The CDR3 consists of 16 residues. The germline CDR1 and CDR2 sequences are SGHAT and FQNNGV. CDR3 region: CASSPRTGGSDYGYTF. For the CDR3, the DNA is TGTGCCAGCAGCCCCCGGACAGGAGGCTCTGACTATGGCTACACCTTC. Filled out from reference TRBV11-2 and TRBJ1-2, the complete variable domain reads EAGVAQSPRYKIIEKRQSVAFWCNPISGHATLYWYQQILGQGPKLLIQFQNNGVVDDSQLPKDRFSAERLKGVDSTLKIQPAKLEDSAVYLCASSPRTGGSDYGYTFGSGTRLTVV.

This clone was recorded once. The chain couples TRBV27 to TRBJ2-7, with TRBD1 matching over 8 bases. The junction had 7 bases not matched to a gene; V was cut back by 2 bases and J by 1 base. This CDR3 has 16 residues. The germline V gene encodes CDR1 MNHEY and CDR2 SMNVEV (reference sequence). The CDR3, as DNA: TGTGCCAGCAGTTTACTTGGCAGGGGGCCATCCTACGAGCAGTACTTC. Protein: CASSLLGRGPSYEQYF.

V and J are TRBV30 and TRBJ1-5; maybe TRBD1 (6 bases). Trimming cost V 4 bases and J 4 bases, with 11 bases left between them. CDR3 length equals 13 residues. From germline, CDR1 is GTSNPN and CDR2 SVGIG (reference sequence). CDR3 residues: CAWNTGPNQPQHF. The CDR3 DNA follows: TGTGCCTGGAACACAGGGCCGAATCAGCCCCAGCATTTT.

The rearrangement joins TRBV3-1 (or the pseudogene TRBV3-2) to TRBJ2-1; D gene ambiguous. The CDR3 is 16 amino acids. CDR1 and CDR2 (germline): LGHDT, YNNKEL (reference sequence). Trimming left V 2 bases short and J 0 bases short, with 11 bases between. CDR3 sequence reads: CASSQRVLSSYNEQFF. CDR3 in DNA: TGTGCCAGCAGCCAAAGAGTCCTAAGCTCCTACAATGAGCAGTTCTTC.

The chain combines TRBV7-9 with TRBJ2-3; D gene ambiguous. Germline lookup yields CDR1 SEHNR and CDR2 FQNEAQ (reference sequence). This CDR3 contains 12 residues. Trimming cost V 7 bases and J 4 bases, with 9 bases left between them. In DNA form, the CDR3 reads TGTGCCAGCACCTTTGGAGCAGATACGCAGTATTTT. Its protein product is CASTFGADTQYF.